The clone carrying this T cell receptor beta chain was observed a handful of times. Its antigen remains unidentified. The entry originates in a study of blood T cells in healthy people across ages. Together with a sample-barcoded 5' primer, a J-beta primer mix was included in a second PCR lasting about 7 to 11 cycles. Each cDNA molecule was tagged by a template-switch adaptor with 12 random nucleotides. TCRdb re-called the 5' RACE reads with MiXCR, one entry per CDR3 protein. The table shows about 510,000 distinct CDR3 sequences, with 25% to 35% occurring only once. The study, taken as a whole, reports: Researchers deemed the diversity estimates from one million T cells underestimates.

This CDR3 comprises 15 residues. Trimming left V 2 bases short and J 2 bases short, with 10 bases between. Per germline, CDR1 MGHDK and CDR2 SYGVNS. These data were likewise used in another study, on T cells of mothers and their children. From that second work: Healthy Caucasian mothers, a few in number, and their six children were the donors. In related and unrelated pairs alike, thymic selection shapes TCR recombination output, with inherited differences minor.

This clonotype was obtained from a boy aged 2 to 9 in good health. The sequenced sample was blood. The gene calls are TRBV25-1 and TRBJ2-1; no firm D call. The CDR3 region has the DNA TGTGCCAGCAGTGAAACAGTCAATGCCTACAATGAGCAGTTCTTC. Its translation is CASSETVNAYNEQFF.